This T cell receptor beta chain was recovered during a study of T cell changes during pregnancy in multiple sclerosis. Germline assignment: CDR1 SQVTM and CDR2 ANQGSEA. CDR3 length: 13 residues. V lost 4 bases and J 3 bases, leaving 13 bases between the germline ends. TCRdb's copy holds only in-frame clones and misses some; the assay was immunoSEQ multiplex PCR. This table has about 97,000 clones, less than 95% appearing once. The clonotype originates from a female donor in good health, enrolled as a control in a pregnancy study. Sequenced material: peripheral blood, taken in the second trimester of pregnancy. The rearrangement joins TRBV29-1 to TRBJ2-7; tentatively, D is TRBD1 (5 bases). Here the CDR3 reads CSVVSGLGYEQYF. The CDR3 DNA sequence: TGCAGCGTTGTGTCAGGGCTAGGCTACGAGCAGTACTTC.